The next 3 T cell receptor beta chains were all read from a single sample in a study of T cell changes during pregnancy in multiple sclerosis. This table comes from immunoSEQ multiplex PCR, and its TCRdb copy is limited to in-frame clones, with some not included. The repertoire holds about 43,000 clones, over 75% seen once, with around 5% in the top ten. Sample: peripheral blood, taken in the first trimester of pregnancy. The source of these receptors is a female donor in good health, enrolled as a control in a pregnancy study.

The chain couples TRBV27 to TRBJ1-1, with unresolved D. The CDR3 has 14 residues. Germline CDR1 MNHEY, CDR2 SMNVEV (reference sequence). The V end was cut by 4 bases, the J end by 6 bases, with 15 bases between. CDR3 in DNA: TGTGCCAGCAGTTCGGCACCCCAGAGGGCTGAAGCTTTCTTT. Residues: CASSSAPQRAEAFF.

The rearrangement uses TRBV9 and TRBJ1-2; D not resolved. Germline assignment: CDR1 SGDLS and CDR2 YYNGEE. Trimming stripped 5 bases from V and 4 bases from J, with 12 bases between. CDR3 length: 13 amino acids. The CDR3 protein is CASRMDGSYGYTF. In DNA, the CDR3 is TGTGCCAGCAGAATGGACGGGAGCTATGGCTACACCTTC.

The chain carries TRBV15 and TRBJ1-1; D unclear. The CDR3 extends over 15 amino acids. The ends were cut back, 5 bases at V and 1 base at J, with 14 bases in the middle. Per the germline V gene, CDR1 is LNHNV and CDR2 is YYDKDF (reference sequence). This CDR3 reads CATSGASTRNTEAFF. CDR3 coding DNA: TGTGCCACCAGCGGAGCTTCCACGAGGAACACTGAAGCTTTCTTT.